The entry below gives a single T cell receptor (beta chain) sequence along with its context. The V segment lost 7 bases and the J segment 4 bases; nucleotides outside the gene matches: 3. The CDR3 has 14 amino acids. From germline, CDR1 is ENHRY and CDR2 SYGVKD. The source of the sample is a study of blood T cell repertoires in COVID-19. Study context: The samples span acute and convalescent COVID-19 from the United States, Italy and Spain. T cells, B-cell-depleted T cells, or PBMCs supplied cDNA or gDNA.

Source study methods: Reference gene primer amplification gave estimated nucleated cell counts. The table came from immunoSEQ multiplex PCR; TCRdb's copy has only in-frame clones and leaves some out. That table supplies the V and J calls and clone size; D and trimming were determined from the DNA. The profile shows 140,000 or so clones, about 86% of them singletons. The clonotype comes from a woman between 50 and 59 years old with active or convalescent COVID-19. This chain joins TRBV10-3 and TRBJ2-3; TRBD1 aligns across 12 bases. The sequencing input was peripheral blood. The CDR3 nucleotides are TGTGCCATCACCGGGACAGGGGGCGCAGATACGCAGTATTTT. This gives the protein CAITGTGGADTQYF.